Below, 5 T cell receptor beta chains from the same sample are listed, as sequenced in a study of T cells expressing NK-cell markers. TCRdb re-called the 5' RACE reads and catalogs CDR3 proteins one per entry, DNA excluded. Its clone listing holds about 700 distinct CDR3 sequences. What was sequenced was blood T cells: a sorted CD56 or NKG2C T cell subset, CD4+ or CD8+ T cells, or bulk PBMC T cells (not recorded which). These receptor sequences come from a woman between 18 and 70 years old in good health.

This clonotype counts as medium-sized by frequency. V is TRBV6-1 and J is TRBJ2-5; TCRdb selects TRBD2, and the lack of DNA leaves this call unchecked. Germline loops: CDR1 MNHNS, CDR2 SASEGT. The CDR3 sequence is 14 residues long. CDR3 loop: CASSEGPAQETQYF.

According to its frequency, this clonotype is large. CDR3 loop: CSAREGQGNYEQYF. The J gene is TRBJ2-7, the V gene TRBV20-1; TCRdb outputs TRBD1, but without DNA this stays unchecked. Germline CDR1 DFQATT, CDR2 SNEGSKA (reference sequence). This CDR3 contains 14 residues.

This chain joins TRBV20-1 and TRBJ2-2; TCRdb's D call, TRBD2, is unchecked because there is no DNA. The CDR3 sequence is 15 residues long. Germline V CDR1 and CDR2: DFQATT, SNEGSKA (reference sequence). The chain's CDR3 is CSARELAGDTGELFF.

Its frequency marks this clonotype as large. The chain joins TRBV6-5 to TRBJ2-6. The CDR3 runs 17 residues. The germline V gene encodes CDR1 MNHEY and CDR2 SVGAGI. CDR3 amino acids: CASSYSTPDSGANVLTF.

This clonotype is identified as medium-sized from frequency. This chain joins TRBV6-2 or TRBV6-3 and TRBJ2-1; TCRdb names TRBD1, which stays unverified in the absence of DNA. Germline-derived CDR1 and CDR2 are MNHEY and SVGEGT. The length of the CDR3 is 15 residues. The chain's CDR3 is CASSPGGRGPDEQFF.